Listed below are T cell receptor beta chains from one sample, sequenced in a study of radiotherapy plus CTLA-4 blockade in lung cancer. Some clones are missing from TCRdb's copy, which holds only in-frame ones; the method was immunoSEQ multiplex PCR. The sample shows fewer than 40,000 clones, over 60% of them seen only once. The sequences come from peripheral blood, collected from a patient treated with radiotherapy plus ipilimumab. The receptors derive from a human donor with non-small cell lung cancer whose response to radiotherapy plus ipilimumab could not be evaluated. Both conserved end residues are part of each CDR3. D genes are given only for firm matches. Some rows have no size entry. The others give once, few or many, or a class for an expanded clone.

j_call	v_call	d_call	clone_size	cdr3_nt	cdr3_aa
TRBJ2-3	TRBV10-1	.	few	TGCGCCAGCGGGGAGGACACCACGCAGTATTTT	CASGEDTTQYF
TRBJ2-1	TRBV6-6	.	.	TGTGCCAGCAGCCTTAGACAGAGCCACAATGAGCAGTTCTTC	CASSLRQSHNEQFF
TRBJ2-5	TRBV11-2	TRBD2	.	TGTGCCAGCAGCTTAGCACTAGCGGGAGGGGCGACTGGTATTGAGTACTTC	CASSLALAGGATGIEYF
TRBJ1-2	TRBV6-5	.	.	TGTGCCAGCAGTTACAGACAGGCACAGTTGACCTTC	CASSYRQAQLTF
TRBJ1-1	TRBV28	.	.	TGTGCCAGCAGTTTTTTGGGGCCAATGAACACTGAAGCTTTCTTT	CASSFLGPMNTEAFF
TRBJ2-3	TRBV19	TRBD2	.	TGTGCCAGTAGTCGGACTAGCGGGAGGGGGAGCACGCAGTATTTT	CASSRTSGRGSTQYF
TRBJ1-1	TRBV30	TRBD1	.	TGTGCCTGGACCGTCCCGGGACAGGGTCGGTTGACTGAAGCTTTCTTT	CAWTVPGQGRLTEAFF
TRBJ2-7	TRBV5-6	TRBD1	.	TGTGCCAGCAGCTTGAGGACAGGGGCCCACGACGAGCAGTACTTC	CASSLRTGAHDEQYF
TRBJ1-1	TRBV25-1	.	.	TGTGCCAGCGTCGACAGCATGAACACTGAAGCTTTCTTT	CASVDSMNTEAFF
TRBJ2-3	TRBV29-1	TRBD2	.	TGCAGCGTTGGGACTAGCGGGAGCGGGGGAGATACGCAGTATTTT	CSVGTSGSGGDTQYF
TRBJ1-2	TRBV6-5	.	.	TGTGCCAGCAGTTACTCTGGGCAGGCCAACGCGGGGGGCTACACCTTC	CASSYSGQANAGGYTF
TRBJ1-1	TRBV6-1	.	once	TGTGCCAGCAGGGAGCCAGGGCGCACTGAAGCTTTCTTT	CASREPGRTEAFF
TRBJ2-7	TRBV5-4	TRBD2	.	TGTGCCAGCAGCCCGGGGACTAGCGGGAGCCGCGAGCAGTACTTC	CASSPGTSGSREQYF
TRBJ1-5	TRBV7-2	.	few	TGTGCCAGCAGCTTAGGTCGGGGGCCCCAGCATTTT	CASSLGRGPQHF
TRBJ2-2	TRBV11-2	TRBD2	.	TGTGCCAGCAGCTTGGGACTAGCGGGAGTAGGGACCGGGGAGCTGTTTTTT	CASSLGLAGVGTGELFF
TRBJ1-2	TRBV6-5	.	.	TGTGCCAGCAGCTCCCCCGAGGGCCGCTATGGCTACACCTTC	CASSSPEGRYGYTF
TRBJ1-1	TRBV15	.	.	TGTGCCACCAGCCTTTCTATGAACACTGAAGCTTTCTTT	CATSLSMNTEAFF
TRBJ2-1	TRBV6-1	.	few	TGTGCCAGCAGTGAAAAACCCACAGAATACAATGAGCAGTTCTTC	CASSEKPTEYNEQFF
TRBJ1-2	TRBV2	.	.	TGTGCCAGCAGTGAATACAGGTCTAACTATGGCTACACCTTC	CASSEYRSNYGYTF
TRBJ1-6	TRBV2	.	.	TGTGCCAGCAGTGGACAATGGAATTCACCCCTCCACTTT	CASSGQWNSPLHF
TRBJ1-1	TRBV29-1	TRBD1	.	TGCAGCGTTGAAACAGGGGGGAAGAACACTGAAGCTTTCTTT	CSVETGGKNTEAFF
TRBJ2-2	TRBV7-9	TRBD1	.	TGTGCCAGCAGCCCAGGACAGGGACGGACCGGGGAGCTGTTTTTT	CASSPGQGRTGELFF
TRBJ1-5	TRBV6-5	.	.	TGTGCCAGCAGTGAAGAAACAGGCAATCAGCCCCAGCATTTT	CASSEETGNQPQHF
TRBJ1-1	TRBV6-5	.	few	TGTGCCAGCAGTCCCACAGCGGCACGGACTGAAGCTTTCTTT	CASSPTAARTEAFF
TRBJ1-4	TRBV27	.	.	TGTGCCAGCAGTTTAGGGGGGGCGACGGCTAATGAAAAACTGTTTTTT	CASSLGGATANEKLFF
TRBJ1-2	TRBV14	.	.	TGTGCCAGCAGCCAAGAGACTTGGTCGGGCTACACCTTC	CASSQETWSGYTF
TRBJ1-2	TRBV5-4	.	.	TGTGCCAGCAGCTTGGGGGGGGTAGATCGCTATGGCTACACCTTC	CASSLGGVDRYGYTF
TRBJ2-2	TRBV19	.	.	TGTGCCAGTCTAGCAGAGGTCGCCGGGGAGCTGTTTTTT	CASLAEVAGELFF
TRBJ1-2	TRBV9	.	few	TGTGCCAGCAGCGTAGCTGGGGAGGGCTATGGCTACACCTTC	CASSVAGEGYGYTF
TRBJ2-7	TRBV7-2	TRBD2	.	TGTGCCAGCAGCTTAGCAGGCGGGAGAGGAGGGGAGCAGTACTTC	CASSLAGGRGGEQYF
TRBJ1-2	TRBV5-5	TRBD1	few	TGTGCCAGCAGCCCCGGACAGGGGGGTGACCCAATCTATGGCTACACCTTC	CASSPGQGGDPIYGYTF
TRBJ2-7	TRBV29-1	.	few	TGCAGCGTTGCTTTGGGCCACGAGCAGTACTTC	CSVALGHEQYF